This is a list of T cell receptor beta chains from one sample in a study of identical twins. TCRdb re-derived calls from the 5' RACE reads in MiXCR, one entry per CDR3 protein. The sample shows 400,000 to 550,000 distinct CDR3 sequences, around 15% of them seen only once. These data are also associated with another study on yellow fever vaccine responses in identical twins.

Sequenced material: CD4+ T cells sorted from blood. Receptors originate from a woman under 30 in good health. The CDR3 runs from the conserved cysteine through the conserved F or W. D genes are given only for firm matches. For some rows the clone size is stated as once, few or many, or as a class when expanded; others skip it.

TRBJ2-5 TRBD1 TRBV5-1 few TGCGCCAGCGGACAGGGGCACCTACAAGAGACCCAGTACTTC CASGQGHLQETQYF
TRBJ2-7 . TRBV2 . TGTGCCTCAAGCCCCGTTTACGAGCAGTACTTC CASSPVYEQYF
TRBJ2-5 . TRBV21-1 . TGTGCCAGCAGCCCATGGCAGGTATCCCAAGAGACCCAGTACTTC CASSPWQVSQETQYF
TRBJ2-5 . TRBV3-1 . TGTGCCAGCAGCCAGTATCGGGGGGAGACCCAGTACTTC CASSQYRGETQYF
TRBJ2-5 . TRBV2 . TGTGCCAGCAGTGGGGCTAGCGAGACCCAGTACTTC CASSGASETQYF
TRBJ2-5 . TRBV7-2 . TGTGCCAGCAGCTTAGCCCCAGGGAGGGAGACCCAGTACTTC CASSLAPGRETQYF
TRBJ2-5 . TRBV15 few TGTGCCACCAGCAGAGATGAGGTTTATCAAGAGACCCAGTACTTC CATSRDEVYQETQYF
TRBJ2-1 TRBD2 TRBV14 few TGTGCCAGCACCCCGGCTAGCGGGAGGGCCGGCGAGCAGTTCTTC CASTPASGRAGEQFF
TRBJ2-3 . TRBV6-1 . TGTGCCAGCAGTGCTGAGGGATACACAGATACGCAGTATTTT CASSAEGYTDTQYF
TRBJ2-3 . TRBV10-3 . TGTGCCATCAGTGTTAAAAATACGCAGTATTTT CAISVKNTQYF
TRBJ2-3 TRBD2 TRBV9 . TGTGCCAGCAGCGTAGGGGGGGGATTCACAGATACGCAGTATTTT CASSVGGGFTDTQYF
TRBJ2-3 . TRBV3-1 few TGTGCCAGCAGCCCCCTCGGGGTAGGCGGGGTCGCAGATACGCAGTATTTT CASSPLGVGGVADTQYF
TRBJ2-1 . TRBV9 . TGTGCCAGCAGCGTAGAATGGTTTAAAGGTGAGCAGTTCTTC CASSVEWFKGEQFF
TRBJ2-3 . TRBV10-3 . TGTGCCACCGGGGACACAGATACGCAGTATTTT CATGDTDTQYF
TRBJ2-7 . TRBV18 many TGTGCCAGCAGTCCAGAATCCTACGAGCAGTACTTC CASSPESYEQYF
TRBJ1-3 . TRBV12-3/TRBV12-4 . TGTGCCAGCAGTTTGACAGTGAACTCTGGAAACACCATATATTTT CASSLTVNSGNTIYF
TRBJ1-2 . TRBV4-3 . TGCGCCAGCAGCCGGTCGACTGTCATGGAGAGCTACACCTTC CASSRSTVMESYTF
TRBJ2-7 TRBD2 TRBV18 . TGTGCCAGCTCACCACCGGGACTAGCGGGAGAAGGCGAGCAGTACTTC CASSPPGLAGEGEQYF
TRBJ2-7 . TRBV20-1 few TGCAGTGCTAGACCTCCGATGGGGCAGGGAAAGATCTACGAGCAGTACTTC CSARPPMGQGKIYEQYF
TRBJ1-4 . TRBV15 . TGTGCCACCAGCAGAGGAGGGCGGGGAGGGACTAATGAAAAACTGTTTTTT CATSRGGRGGTNEKLFF
TRBJ2-3 TRBD2 TRBV20-1 . TGCAGTGCTAGACGGGAGGGCCGTGATACGCAGTATTTT CSARREGRDTQYF
TRBJ1-1 . TRBV9 . TGTGCCAGCAGCGTAGAACCGGGATCCACTGAAGCTTTCTTT CASSVEPGSTEAFF
TRBJ1-1 TRBD1 TRBV5-5 many TGTGCCAGCAGCTTTCAAGGGGGACAGCTTTCTTTTGGGGCTTTCTTT CASSFQGGQLSFGAFF
TRBJ1-1 TRBD1 TRBV5-6 . TGTGCCAGCAGCTCCATTGTGACAGGGGTAGTGAACACTGAAGCTTTCTTT CASSSIVTGVVNTEAFF
TRBJ2-7 TRBD2 TRBV12-3/TRBV12-4 many TGTGCCAGCAGCCGACTAGCGGACTACGAGCAGTACTTC CASSRLADYEQYF
TRBJ1-2 . TRBV30 few TGTGCCTGGGTTGATATGAACTATGGCTACACCTTC CAWVDMNYGYTF
TRBJ1-4 . TRBV2 few TGTGCCAGCAGTTTTACAGACTTAAATGAAAAACTGTTTTTT CASSFTDLNEKLFF
TRBJ1-1 . TRBV3-1 few TGTGCCAGCAGCCAAGCCGGGGGGGCAGAGGCCACTGAAGCTTTCTTT CASSQAGGAEATEAFF
TRBJ2-7 . TRBV18 few TGTGCCAGCTCACCCCTACTCAGTGGGCTGGCCTACGAGCAGTACTTC CASSPLLSGLAYEQYF
TRBJ1-4 . TRBV5-5 few TGTGCCAGCAGCTCCACACGGACAACTAATGAAAAACTGTTTTTT CASSSTRTTNEKLFF
TRBJ2-3 . TRBV24-1 few TGTGCCACCAGTGATTTGCGGTTAGGTACGCAGTATTTT CATSDLRLGTQYF
TRBJ1-5 . TRBV12-3/TRBV12-4 . TGTGCCAGCAGGCCCAACAGGGATCAGCCCCAGCATTTT CASRPNRDQPQHF
TRBJ1-5 . TRBV7-9 . TGTGCCAGCAGCTTATCAGCTCAGCAGCCCCAGCATTTT CASSLSAQQPQHF
TRBJ1-2 . TRBV5-5 few TGTGCCAGCAGCTTGGCACAGTCTAACTATGGCTACACCTTC CASSLAQSNYGYTF
TRBJ2-3 TRBD1 TRBV14 many TGTGCCAGCAGCGCGGACAGGAGCACAGATACGCAGTATTTT CASSADRSTDTQYF
TRBJ1-2 . TRBV30 few TGTGCCTGGAGTTCGGCTGGCTACACCTTC CAWSSAGYTF
TRBJ2-7 . TRBV7-9 many TGTGCCAGCAGCCCCGGGATTCCAAGTTACGAGCAGTACTTC CASSPGIPSYEQYF
TRBJ2-7 . TRBV20-1 few TGCAGTGCTGGAACGACAGTATCCTACGAGCAGTACTTC CSAGTTVSYEQYF
TRBJ2-7 . TRBV7-2 . TGTGCCAGCAGCTATCAGGGTGGGTCCTACGAGCAGTACTTC CASSYQGGSYEQYF
TRBJ2-5 TRBD2 TRBV6-1 few TGTGCCAGCACCAAAAAGGCGGGGGGGGAGACCCAGTACTTC CASTKKAGGETQYF
TRBJ2-1 TRBD2 TRBV7-9 . TGTGCCAGCAGCTTTGACACAGCGGGGGTGACTGAGCAGTTCTTC CASSFDTAGVTEQFF
TRBJ2-3 . TRBV12-3/TRBV12-4 many TGTGCCAGCACTTCCTCGGGATGGGGAGATACGCAGTATTTT CASTSSGWGDTQYF
TRBJ2-1 TRBD1 TRBV11-2 . TGTGCCAGCAGCTCCCGGGACAGGGGGTCGAGAGAGCAGTTCTTC CASSSRDRGSREQFF